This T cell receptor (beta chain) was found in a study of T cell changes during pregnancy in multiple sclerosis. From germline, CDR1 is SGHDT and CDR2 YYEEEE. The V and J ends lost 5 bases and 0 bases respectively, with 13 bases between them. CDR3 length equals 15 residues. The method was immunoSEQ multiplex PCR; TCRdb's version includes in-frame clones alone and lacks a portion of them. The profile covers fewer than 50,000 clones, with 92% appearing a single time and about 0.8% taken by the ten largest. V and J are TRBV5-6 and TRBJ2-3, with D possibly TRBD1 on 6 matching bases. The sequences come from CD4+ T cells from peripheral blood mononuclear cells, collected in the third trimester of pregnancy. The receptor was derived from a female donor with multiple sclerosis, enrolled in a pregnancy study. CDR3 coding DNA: TGTGCCAGCAGGAAAACAGGGCACAGCACAGATACGCAGTATTTT. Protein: CASRKTGHSTDTQYF.